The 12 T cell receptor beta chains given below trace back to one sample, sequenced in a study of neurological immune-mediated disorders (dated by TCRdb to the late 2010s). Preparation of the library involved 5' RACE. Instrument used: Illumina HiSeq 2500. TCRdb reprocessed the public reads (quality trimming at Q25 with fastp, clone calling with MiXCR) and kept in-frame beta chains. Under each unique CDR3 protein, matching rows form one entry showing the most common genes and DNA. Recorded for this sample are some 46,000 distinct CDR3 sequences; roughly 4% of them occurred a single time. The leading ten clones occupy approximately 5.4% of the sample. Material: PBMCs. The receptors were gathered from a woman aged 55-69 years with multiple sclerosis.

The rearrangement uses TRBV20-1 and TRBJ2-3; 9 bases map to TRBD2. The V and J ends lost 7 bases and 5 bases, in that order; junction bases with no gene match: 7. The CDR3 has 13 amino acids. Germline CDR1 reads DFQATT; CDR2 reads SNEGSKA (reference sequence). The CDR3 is CSVGGRAGDTQYF. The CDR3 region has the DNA TGCAGTGTTGGCGGGAGGGCCGGAGATACGCAGTATTTT.

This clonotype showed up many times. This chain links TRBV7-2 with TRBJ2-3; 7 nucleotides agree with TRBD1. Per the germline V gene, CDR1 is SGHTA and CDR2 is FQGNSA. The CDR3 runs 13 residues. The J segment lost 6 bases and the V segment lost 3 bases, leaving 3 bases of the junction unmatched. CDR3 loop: CASSLGQLDTQYF. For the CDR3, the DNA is TGTGCCAGCAGCTTGGGACAGCTGGATACGCAGTATTTT.

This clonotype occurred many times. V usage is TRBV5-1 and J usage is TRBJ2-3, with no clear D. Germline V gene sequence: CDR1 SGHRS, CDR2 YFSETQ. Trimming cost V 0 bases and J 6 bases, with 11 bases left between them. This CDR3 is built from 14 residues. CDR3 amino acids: CASSLAAGSDTQYF. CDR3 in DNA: TGCGCCAGCAGCTTGGCTGCCGGTTCGGATACGCAGTATTTT.

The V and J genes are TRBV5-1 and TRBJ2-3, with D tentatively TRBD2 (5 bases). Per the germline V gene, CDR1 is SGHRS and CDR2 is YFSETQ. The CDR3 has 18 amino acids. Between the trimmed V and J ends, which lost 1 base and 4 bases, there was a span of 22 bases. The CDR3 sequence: CASSLHRLQPDGADTQYF. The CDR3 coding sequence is TGCGCCAGCAGCTTGCATCGGCTGCAGCCCGACGGGGCAGATACGCAGTATTTT.

The CDR3 here is CASSQPRGGTQYF. In nucleotides, the CDR3 is TGCGCCAGCAGCCAACCCCGCGGGGGGACCCAGTACTTC. The chain couples TRBV4-3 to TRBJ2-5; 7 nucleotides align to TRBD2. The germline CDR1 and CDR2 sequences are LGHNA and YSLEER. The CDR3 has 13 amino acids. With V trimmed by 2 bases and J by 7 bases, 4 bases remained unmatched.

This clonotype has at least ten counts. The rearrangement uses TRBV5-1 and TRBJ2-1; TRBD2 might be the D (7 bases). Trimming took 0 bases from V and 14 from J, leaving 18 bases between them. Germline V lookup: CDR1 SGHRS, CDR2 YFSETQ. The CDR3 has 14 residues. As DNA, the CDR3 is TGCGCCAGCAGCTTGGCAGGTAATGCGGGGGCAGAGTTCTTC. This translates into CASSLAGNAGAEFF.

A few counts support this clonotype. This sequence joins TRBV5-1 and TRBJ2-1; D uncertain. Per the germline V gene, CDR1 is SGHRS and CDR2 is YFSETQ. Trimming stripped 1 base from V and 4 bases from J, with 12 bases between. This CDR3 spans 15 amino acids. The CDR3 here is CASSLFTASYNEQFF. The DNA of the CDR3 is TGCGCCAGCAGCTTGTTTACAGCGAGTTACAATGAGCAGTTCTTC.

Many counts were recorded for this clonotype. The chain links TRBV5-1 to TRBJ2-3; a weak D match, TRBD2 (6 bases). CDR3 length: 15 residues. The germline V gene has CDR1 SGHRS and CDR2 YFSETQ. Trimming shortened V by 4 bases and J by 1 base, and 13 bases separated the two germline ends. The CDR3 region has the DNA TGCGCCAGCAGCCCCGGGGGATGGGGCACAGATACGCAGTATTTT. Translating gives CASSPGGWGTDTQYF.

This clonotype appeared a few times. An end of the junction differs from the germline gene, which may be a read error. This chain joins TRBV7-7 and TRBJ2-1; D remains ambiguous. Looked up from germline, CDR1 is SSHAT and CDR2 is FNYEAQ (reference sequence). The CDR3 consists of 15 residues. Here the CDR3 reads CASSLKWGSYNEQFF. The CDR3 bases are TGTGCTAGCAGCTTAAAATGGGGCTCCTACAATGAGCAGTTCTTC.

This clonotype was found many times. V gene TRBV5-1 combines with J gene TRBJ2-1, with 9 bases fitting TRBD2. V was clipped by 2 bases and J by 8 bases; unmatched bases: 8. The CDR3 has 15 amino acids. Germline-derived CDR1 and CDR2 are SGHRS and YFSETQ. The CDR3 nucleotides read TGCGCCAGCAGCTTCCTTGGCGGGGGGGGCCATGAGCAGTTCTTC. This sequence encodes CASSFLGGGGHEQFF.

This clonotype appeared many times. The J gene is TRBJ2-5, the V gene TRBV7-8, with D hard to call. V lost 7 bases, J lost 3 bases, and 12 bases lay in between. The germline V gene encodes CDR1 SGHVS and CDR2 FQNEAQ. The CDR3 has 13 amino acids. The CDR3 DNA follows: TGTGCCAGCACCCCGGACCTGGAAGAGACCCAGTACTTC. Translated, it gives CASTPDLEETQYF.

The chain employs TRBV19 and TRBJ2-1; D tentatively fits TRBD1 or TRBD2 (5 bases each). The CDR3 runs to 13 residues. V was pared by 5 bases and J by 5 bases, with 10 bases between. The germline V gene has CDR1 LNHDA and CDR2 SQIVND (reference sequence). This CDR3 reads CASSLRGNNEQFF. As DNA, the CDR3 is TGTGCCAGTAGTCTCCGGGGCAACAATGAGCAGTTCTTC.